The next 25 T cell receptor beta chains were all read from a single sample in a study of cytomegalovirus exposure and HLA in healthy donors. The PCR contained 60 Vbeta and 13 Jbeta primers. Clones were sequenced by immunoSEQ multiplex PCR, and TCRdb holds only the in-frame ones, with some missing. The table records some 150,000 clones, just under 90% of them present only once. The sample was PBMCs. Receptors were obtained from a woman aged 25 to 39 in good health and CMV-seronegative.

The chain combines TRBV19 with TRBJ1-2; 8 bases match TRBD1. This CDR3 has 14 residues. Germline CDR1 LNHDA, CDR2 SQIVND (reference sequence). J lost 7 bases, V lost 7 bases, and 11 bases had no gene match. Written as DNA, the CDR3 is TGTGCCAGTAACGATTCCCGGGACAGGCCTGGCTACACCTTC. It specifies CASNDSRDRPGYTF.

This clone was counted a few times. This chain joins TRBV9 and TRBJ2-1; TRBD1 might be the D (6 bases). Germline lookup yields CDR1 SGDLS and CDR2 YYNGEE. The V end lost 3 bases, the J end lost 2 bases, and 12 bases lay between the germline ends. The CDR3 sequence is 15 residues long. DNA for the CDR3: TGTGCCAGCAGCGCAAGGGGGTGGGCCTACAATGAGCAGTTCTTC. This sequence encodes CASSARGWAYNEQFF.

The chain combines TRBV13 with TRBJ1-1; 7 bases fit TRBD1. The CDR3 has 16 amino acids. Germline-derived CDR1 and CDR2 are PRHDT and FYEKMQ (reference sequence). J gave up 0 bases and V 6 bases, and 10 bases lay outside the gene matches. The CDR3, as DNA: TGTGCCAGCAGAGCCCGAGGGGGCGGCCTGAACACTGAAGCTTTCTTT. Translation gives CASRARGGGLNTEAFF. Drawing the rest from reference TRBV13 and TRBJ1-1, the complete variable domain is AAGVIQSPRHLIKEKRETATLKCYPIPRHDTVYWYQQGPGQDPQFLISFYEKMQSDKGSIPDRFSAQQFSDYHSELNMSSLELGDSALYFCASRARGGGLNTEAFFGQGTRLTVV.

The chain combines TRBV18 with TRBJ2-7, with 7 nucleotides matching TRBD2. This CDR3 contains 14 residues. CDR1 and CDR2 from the germline V gene are KGHSH and LQKENI. The V and J ends lost 2 bases and 4 bases, in that order; junction bases with no gene match: 5. The CDR3 loop is CASSPASGKYEQYF. Here the CDR3 DNA reads TGTGCCAGCTCACCAGCTAGCGGCAAGTACGAGCAGTACTTC.

About this clone itself: The same CDR3 is also encoded by other DNA sequences in this sample. The gene calls are TRBV6-1 and TRBJ1-3; possibly TRBD1 for D (5 bases). The V and J ends lost 6 bases and 1 base respectively, with 13 bases between them. The CDR3 runs to 15 residues. Per the germline V gene, CDR1 is MNHNS and CDR2 is SASEGT. CDR3 in amino acids: CASRATGVSGNTIYF. CDR3 sequence (DNA): TGTGCCAGCAGGGCGACGGGGGTTTCTGGAAACACCATATATTTT.

This clone was seen once. The CDR3 nucleotides read TGCGCCAGCAGCTTGCGGACAGGGTTCTACGAGCAGTACTTC. Translating gives CASSLRTGFYEQYF. This sequence joins TRBV5-1 and TRBJ2-7, with 8 bases lining up with TRBD1. The V gene's germline CDR1 is SGHRS and CDR2 YFSETQ. V gave up 1 base and J gave up 3 bases; unmatched junction bases: 3. This CDR3 contains 14 residues.

This clone was detected only a few times. The V gene is TRBV6-6, the J gene TRBJ1-2, with 7 bases aligning to TRBD1. J was trimmed by 4 bases and V by 2 bases; bases with no gene match: 7. The CDR3 is made up of 15 amino acids. Germline V gene data show CDR1 as MNHNY and CDR2 as SVGAGI (reference sequence). The CDR3, as DNA: TGTGCCAGCAGTTACGTAGCAGGGGGAGGCTATGGCTACACCTTC. This gives the protein CASSYVAGGGYGYTF.

In its sample, this clone was seen a few times. The chain recombines TRBV6-7 with TRBJ1-4; TRBD1 agrees at 8 bases. TRBV6-7 qualifies as an ORF whose function is uncertain. V lost 5 bases and J lost 5; bases outside the gene matches: 7. CDR3 size: 15 residues. The CDR3 region is CASSARDRQNEKLFF. The DNA of the CDR3 is TGTGCCAGCAGTGCCCGGGACAGGCAGAATGAAAAACTGTTTTTT.

The rearrangement joins TRBV5-4 to TRBJ2-5, with 10 bases that match TRBD2. Looked up from germline, CDR1 is SGHNT and CDR2 is YYREEE (reference sequence). CDR3 length equals 15 residues. With 4 bases clipped from V and 5 bases from J, the junction kept 8 bases outside the gene matches. The CDR3: CASSPSGGGIETQYF. The DNA for the CDR3 is TGTGCCAGCAGCCCGAGCGGGGGGGGAATTGAGACCCAGTACTTC.

This clone appeared a single time. V and J are TRBV7-2 and TRBJ2-1; possibly TRBD1 for D (6 bases). CDR3 size: 16 residues. Germline CDR1 and CDR2: SGHTA and FQGNSA. Trimming stripped 5 bases from V and 8 bases from J, with 22 bases between. CDR3 in amino acids: CASSTDYLTGSDEQFF. CDR3 sequence (DNA): TGTGCCAGCAGCACAGACTACCTAACAGGGAGCGATGAGCAGTTCTTC.

The chain joins TRBV27 to TRBJ2-7; TRBD1 matches at 10 bases. This CDR3 comprises 16 residues. Germline CDR1 is MNHEY and CDR2 is SMNVEV (reference sequence). Unmatched junction bases numbered 13, after V lost 10 bases and J lost 1 base. This CDR3 reads CATKVRGTGASYEQYF. Written as DNA, the CDR3 is TGTGCCACAAAAGTCCGTGGGACAGGGGCTTCCTACGAGCAGTACTTC.

V is TRBV7-2 and J is TRBJ2-1; D gene ambiguous. CDR3 size: 14 residues. V lost 1 base, J lost 5 bases, and 9 bases lay in between. CDR1 and CDR2 (germline): SGHTA, FQGNSA. The CDR3 region has the DNA TGTGCCAGCAGCTTAGGGGCCCGAAACAATGAGCAGTTCTTC. Amino acid sequence: CASSLGARNNEQFF.

This chain joins TRBV28 and TRBJ1-1; D call uncertain. Trimming removed 7 bases at V and 3 bases at J, with 12 bases between. Germline CDR1 and CDR2: MDHEN and SYDVKM. This CDR3 is 13 amino acids long. In DNA form, the CDR3 reads TGTGCCAGCACCTGGCCACCCTACACTGAAGCTTTCTTT. It yields the protein CASTWPPYTEAFF. Based on the CDR3 plus reference TRBV28 and TRBJ1-1, the full variable domain is DVKVTQSSRYLVKRTGEKVFLECVQDMDHENMFWYRQDPGLGLRLIYFSYDVKMKEKGDIPEGYSVSREKKERFSLILESASTNQTSMYLCASTWPPYTEAFFGQGTRLTVV.

The chain is built from TRBV7-2 and TRBJ2-7, with a weak D call TRBD2 (6 bases). Trimming took off 3 bases at V and 0 bases at J, with 9 bases between the two ends. The CDR3 is 14 residues long. Germline lookup yields CDR1 SGHTA and CDR2 FQGNSA. CDR3 DNA sequence: TGTGCCAGCAGCTTGGAGGGGCCCTCCTACGAGCAGTACTTC. It yields the protein CASSLEGPSYEQYF.

The chain employs TRBV2 and TRBJ1-1; D not certain. CDR1 SNHLY and CDR2 FYNNEI come from the germline V gene. V was trimmed by 6 bases and J by 1 base, leaving 12 bases between them. The CDR3 runs to 14 residues. The CDR3 region is CASSIQEANTEAFF. CDR3 bases: TGTGCCAGCAGCATTCAGGAGGCGAACACTGAAGCTTTCTTT.

This sequence joins TRBV5-4 and TRBJ2-7; D not resolved. The CDR3 consists of 15 residues. V dropped 4 bases and J dropped 3 bases, with 17 bases sitting between them. Germline CDR1 and CDR2: SGHNT and YYREEE (reference sequence). This CDR3 is CASSPGGLSGYEQYF. CDR3 sequence (DNA): TGTGCCAGCAGCCCGGGTGGCCTCAGTGGCTACGAGCAGTACTTC.

The rearrangement uses TRBV7-9 and TRBJ1-2; D is uncertain. The CDR3 has 11 amino acids. Germline V gene sequence: CDR1 SEHNR, CDR2 FQNEAQ (reference sequence). Deletions cut 11 bases from V and 4 bases from J, with 11 bases between. The chain's CDR3 is CAVAGSYGYTF. The DNA of the CDR3 is TGTGCCGTCGCGGGTAGCTATGGCTACACCTTC.

The chain couples TRBV11-2 to TRBJ1-6; D remains unclear. V lost 4 bases and J 7 bases, leaving 14 bases between the germline ends. Looked up from germline, CDR1 is SGHAT and CDR2 is FQNNGV. The CDR3 length is 15 residues. The CDR3: CASSSTSYSNSPLHF. CDR3 DNA: TGTGCCAGCAGCTCCACTAGCTATTCCAATTCACCCCTCCACTTT. Variable domain in full (rest from reference TRBV11-2 and TRBJ1-6): EAGVAQSPRYKIIEKRQSVAFWCNPISGHATLYWYQQILGQGPKLLIQFQNNGVVDDSQLPKDRFSAERLKGVDSTLKIQPAKLEDSAVYLCASSSTSYSNSPLHFGNGTRLTVT.

The chain couples TRBV15 to TRBJ2-7, with 14 bases matching TRBD2. The CDR3 is 19 residues long. Trimming cost V 0 bases and J 2 bases; bases outside gene matches: 9. Germline V gene sequence: CDR1 LNHNV, CDR2 YYDKDF (reference sequence). The DNA for the CDR3 is TGTGCCACCAGCAGAGATCAGACTAGCGGGAGGGCCCCGACCTACGAGCAGTACTTC. Translated: CATSRDQTSGRAPTYEQYF.

The rearrangement joins TRBV7-9 to TRBJ2-7; tentative D call: TRBD1 (5 bases). This CDR3 has 13 residues. Germline-derived CDR1 and CDR2 are SEHNR and FQNEAQ (reference sequence). The ends were cut back, 1 base at V and 4 bases at J, with 8 bases in the middle. In DNA, the CDR3 is TGTGCCAGCAGCTTAGGCCCAGGGTACGAGCAGTACTTC. Translated, it gives CASSLGPGYEQYF.

J is TRBJ2-5 and V is TRBV6-5, with 8 bases identical to TRBD2. The CDR3 is 15 residues long. Trimming cost V 5 bases and J 1 base; bases outside gene matches: 6. Germline values: CDR1 MNHEY, CDR2 SVGAGI. CDR3 amino acids: CASSLSGALQETQYF. The DNA of the CDR3 is TGTGCCAGCAGTCTTAGCGGGGCTCTCCAAGAGACCCAGTACTTC.

This chain links TRBV5-1 with TRBJ1-4; 9 bases are a match to TRBD1. J lost 5 bases, V lost 6 bases, and 5 bases had no gene match. The CDR3 runs 14 residues. Germline loops: CDR1 SGHRS, CDR2 YFSETQ. The CDR3 bases are TGCGCCAGCACCTGGGGGACAGGGAATGAAAAACTGTTTTTT. Amino acid sequence: CASTWGTGNEKLFF.

The chain recombines TRBV9 with TRBJ2-5; possible D gene TRBD2, 5 bases. From germline, CDR1 is SGDLS and CDR2 YYNGEE. The CDR3 has 14 residues. V was shortened by 0 bases and J by 3 bases, with 9 bases between the two germline ends. The CDR3 spells CASSVAYGKETQYF. The CDR3 coding sequence is TGTGCCAGCAGCGTAGCCTACGGGAAAGAGACCCAGTACTTC.

V gene TRBV29-1 combines with J gene TRBJ2-7; 7 positions match TRBD1. V lost 3 bases to trimming and J lost 3 bases; unmatched junction nucleotides: 5. Germline loops: CDR1 SQVTM, CDR2 ANQGSEA. CDR3 length: 13 amino acids. CDR3 sequence reads: CSVETGSNYEQYF. DNA for the CDR3: TGCAGCGTTGAGACAGGGTCAAACTACGAGCAGTACTTC.

The J gene is TRBJ2-5, the V gene TRBV5-1; no clear D. The germline CDR1 and CDR2 sequences are SGHRS and YFSETQ. V shed 0 bases and J shed 0 bases, with 6 bases lying between them. This CDR3 spans 14 amino acids. CDR3 sequence (DNA): TGCGCCAGCAGCTTGGACGCGTACCAAGAGACCCAGTACTTC. Protein: CASSLDAYQETQYF.